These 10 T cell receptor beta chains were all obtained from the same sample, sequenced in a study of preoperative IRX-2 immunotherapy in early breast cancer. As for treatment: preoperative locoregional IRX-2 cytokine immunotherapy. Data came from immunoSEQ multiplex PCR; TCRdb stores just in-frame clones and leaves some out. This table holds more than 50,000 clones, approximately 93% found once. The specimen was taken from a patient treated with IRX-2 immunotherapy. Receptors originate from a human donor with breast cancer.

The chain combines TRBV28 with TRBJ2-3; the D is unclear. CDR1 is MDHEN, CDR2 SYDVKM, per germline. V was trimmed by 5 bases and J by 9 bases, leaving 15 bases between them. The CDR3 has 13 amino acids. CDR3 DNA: TGTGCCAGCAGTCTCAATAATGCTTGGACGCAGTATTTT. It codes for CASSLNNAWTQYF.

CDR3 amino acids: CASIRARLETQYF. The CDR3 DNA reads TGTGCCAGCATCAGGGCTAGATTAGAGACCCAGTACTTC. This chain connects TRBV6-1 to TRBJ2-5, with D possibly matching TRBD1 (5 bases). Germline assignment: CDR1 MNHNS and CDR2 SASEGT. The germline V and J ends were trimmed by 7 bases and 4 bases, with 13 bases remaining between them. This CDR3 has 13 residues.

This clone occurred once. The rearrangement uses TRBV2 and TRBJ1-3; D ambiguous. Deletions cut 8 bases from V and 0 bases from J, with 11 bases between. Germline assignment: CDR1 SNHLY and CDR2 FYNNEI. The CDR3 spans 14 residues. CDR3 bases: TGTGCCAGCGTCGGTGCAAGCTCTGGAAACACCATATATTTT. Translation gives CASVGASSGNTIYF.

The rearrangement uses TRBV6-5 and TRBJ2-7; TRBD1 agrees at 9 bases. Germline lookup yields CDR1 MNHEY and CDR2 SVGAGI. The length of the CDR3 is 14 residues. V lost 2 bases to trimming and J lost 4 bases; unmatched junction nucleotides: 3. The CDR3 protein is CASSYQQGAYEQYF. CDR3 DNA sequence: TGTGCCAGCAGTTACCAACAGGGGGCATACGAGCAGTACTTC.

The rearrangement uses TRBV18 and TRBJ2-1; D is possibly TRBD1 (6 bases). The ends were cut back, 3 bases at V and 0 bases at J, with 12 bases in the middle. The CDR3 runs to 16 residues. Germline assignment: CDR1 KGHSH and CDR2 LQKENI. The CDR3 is CASSPTWDNSYNEQFF. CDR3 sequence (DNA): TGTGCCAGCTCACCTACTTGGGACAACTCCTACAATGAGCAGTTCTTC.

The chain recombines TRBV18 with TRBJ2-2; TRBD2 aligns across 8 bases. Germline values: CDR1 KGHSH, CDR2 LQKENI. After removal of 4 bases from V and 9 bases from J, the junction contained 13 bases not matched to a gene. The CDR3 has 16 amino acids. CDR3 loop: CASSLSGSVPYRELFF. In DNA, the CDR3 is TGTGCCAGCTCACTCAGCGGGAGCGTACCGTATCGGGAGCTGTTTTTT. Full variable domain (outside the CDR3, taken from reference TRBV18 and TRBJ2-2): NAGVMQNPRHLVRRRGQEARLRCSPMKGHSHVYWYRQLPEEGLKFMVYLQKENIIDESGMPKERFSAEFPKEGPSILRIQQVVRGDSAAYFCASSLSGSVPYRELFFGEGSRLTVL.

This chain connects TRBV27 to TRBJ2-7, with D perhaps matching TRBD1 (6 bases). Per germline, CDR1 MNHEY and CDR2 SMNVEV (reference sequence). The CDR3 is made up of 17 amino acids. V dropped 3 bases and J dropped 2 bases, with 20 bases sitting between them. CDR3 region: CASSFRPGALRTYEQYF. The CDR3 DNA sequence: TGTGCCAGCAGTTTCCGGCCAGGGGCGTTGAGGACCTACGAGCAGTACTTC.

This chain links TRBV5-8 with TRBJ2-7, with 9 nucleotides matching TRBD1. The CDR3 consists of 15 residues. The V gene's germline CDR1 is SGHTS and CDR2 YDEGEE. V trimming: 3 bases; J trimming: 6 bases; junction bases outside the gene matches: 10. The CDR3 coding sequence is TGTGCCAGCAGCTGGATCCTCGGGACAGGGAGCGAGCAGTACTTC. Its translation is CASSWILGTGSEQYF.

Here the CDR3 reads CASSQPGGANTEAFF. The CDR3 DNA is TGTGCCAGCAGTCAACCGGGCGGGGCCAACACTGAAGCTTTCTTT. This rearrangement joins TRBV6-5 to TRBJ1-1, with D possibly TRBD1 on 5 matching bases. This CDR3 is 15 amino acids long. Germline V lookup: CDR1 MNHEY, CDR2 SVGAGI. The V end lost 5 bases, the J end lost 2 bases, and 15 bases lay between the germline ends.

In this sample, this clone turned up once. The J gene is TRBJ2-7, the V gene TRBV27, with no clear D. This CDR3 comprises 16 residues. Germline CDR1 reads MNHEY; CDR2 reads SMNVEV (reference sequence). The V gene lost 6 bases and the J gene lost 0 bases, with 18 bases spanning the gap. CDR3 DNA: TGTGCCAGCAGCCCACAAGGTTGGCAGTCCTCCTACGAGCAGTACTTC. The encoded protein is CASSPQGWQSSYEQYF.